The 19 T cell receptor beta chains below were found in one sample sequenced in a study of shared clonotypes between healthy human individuals. Clones were read by immunoSEQ multiplex PCR, and TCRdb kept only the in-frame ones, dropping some. The sample lists approximately 470,000 clones, over 75% occurring once. The sample comprised PBMCs. The receptors come from a woman in her thirties or forties in good health. Some clones in this sample may be carry-over from other donors' samples.

This clone has only one observation. The rearrangement joins TRBV19 to TRBJ2-3; 7 bases line up with TRBD1. The ends lost 6 bases at V and 2 bases at J; junction bases unmatched: 8. Germline-derived CDR1 and CDR2 are LNHDA and SQIVND (reference sequence). The CDR3 has 15 residues. CDR3 DNA: TGTGCCAGTAGCCCAGACAGGGTTTTCACAGATACGCAGTATTTT. Its protein is CASSPDRVFTDTQYF.

In its sample, this clone was seen a few times. CDR3 in DNA: TGTGCCATCAGAGACAGGGGGCTGAACACTGAAGCTTTCTTT. Its protein product is CAIRDRGLNTEAFF. The genes are TRBV10-3 and TRBJ1-1, with 10 nucleotides matching TRBD1. Per the germline V gene, CDR1 is ENHRY and CDR2 is SYGVKD. Trimming cost V 6 bases and J 0 bases; bases outside gene matches: 1. This CDR3 has 14 residues.

DNA for the CDR3: TGTGCCAGCTCACCAGGGATCCTTAACACTGAAGCTTTCTTT. Encoded protein: CASSPGILNTEAFF. This chain connects TRBV18 to TRBJ1-1; D not resolved. The ends were cut back, 2 bases at V and 2 bases at J, with 9 bases in the middle. Germline CDR1 KGHSH, CDR2 LQKENI. The CDR3 length is 14 residues.

The chain joins TRBV7-9 to TRBJ1-5; 11 bases match TRBD1. CDR1 SEHNR and CDR2 FQNEAQ come from the germline V gene (reference sequence). With V trimmed by 1 base and J by 9 bases, 5 bases remained unmatched. The CDR3 runs 15 residues. CDR3 protein: CASSLGTGGYWPQHF. CDR3 in DNA: TGTGCCAGCAGCTTAGGGACAGGGGGCTATTGGCCCCAGCATTTT.

The gene calls are TRBV27 and TRBJ2-7, with 9 bases aligning to TRBD1. The trim removed 0 bases at V and 4 bases at J, leaving 10 bases unmatched. From germline, CDR1 is MNHEY and CDR2 SMNVEV (reference sequence). This CDR3 contains 17 residues. This CDR3 is CASSLSMYRDREYEQYF. In DNA, the CDR3 is TGTGCCAGCAGTTTATCCATGTACCGGGACAGGGAGTACGAGCAGTACTTC.

The V gene is TRBV15, the J gene TRBJ2-1; D is possibly TRBD2 (6 bases). The CDR3 spans 14 residues. With 3 bases removed from V and 9 bases from J, the gap between germline ends came to 15 bases. From germline, CDR1 is LNHNV and CDR2 YYDKDF (reference sequence). CDR3 amino acids: CATSSGRENGEQFF. CDR3 DNA sequence: TGTGCCACCAGCAGTGGTCGGGAGAACGGTGAGCAGTTCTTC.

The chain recombines TRBV2 with TRBJ1-1; unclear D gene. V shed 3 bases and J shed 5 bases, with 10 bases lying between them. CDR3 size: 13 residues. CDR1 and CDR2 (germline): SNHLY, FYNNEI. Here the CDR3 reads CASSDGSRTEAFF. CDR3 sequence (DNA): TGTGCCAGCAGTGACGGCAGTCGAACTGAAGCTTTCTTT.

This clone was recorded at least ten times. Other DNA sequences of this sample code for an identical CDR3. This sequence joins TRBV28 and TRBJ1-6, with 8 bases fitting TRBD1. Germline CDR1 and CDR2: MDHEN and SYDVKM. The CDR3 length is 16 residues. The junction had 8 bases not matched to a gene; V was cut back by 4 bases and J by 6 bases. The CDR3 sequence is CASSYWGTGGNSPLHF. The CDR3 bases are TGTGCCAGCAGTTACTGGGGCACAGGGGGTAATTCACCCCTCCACTTT. The whole variable domain, filled in from reference TRBV28 and TRBJ1-6, reads DVKVTQSSRYLVKRTGEKVFLECVQDMDHENMFWYRQDPGLGLRLIYFSYDVKMKEKGDIPEGYSVSREKKERFSLILESASTNQTSMYLCASSYWGTGGNSPLHFGNGTRLTVT.

As concerns this clone: It differs at one base from a far larger clone, so likely a read error. V is TRBV28 and J is TRBJ2-5, with a possible D match to TRBD1 (8 bases). The CDR3 totals 15 residues. Germline loops: CDR1 MDHEN, CDR2 SYDVKM. The CDR3 DNA sequence: TGTGCCAGCAGTTCCTACAGGGGGGGAGCGGAGACCCAGCACTTC. Residues: CASSSYRGGAETQHF.

The CDR3, as DNA: TGTGCCAGCAGCAGAGGCCTAGCGGGTTCGGGCGAGCAGTACTTC. Translating it yields CASSRGLAGSGEQYF. The chain employs TRBV7-9 and TRBJ2-7, with TRBD2 matching over 8 bases. Germline V CDR1 and CDR2: SEHNR, FQNEAQ (reference sequence). There are 15 residues in the CDR3. Germline trimming cut 5 bases from V and 6 bases from J; bases unmatched to any gene: 12. Combining the CDR3 with reference TRBV7-9 and TRBJ2-7 gives the whole variable domain DTGVSQNPRHKITKRGQNVTFRCDPISEHNRLYWYRQTLGQGPEFLTYFQNEAQLEKSRLLSDRFSAERPKGSFSTLEIQRTEQGDSAMYLCASSRGLAGSGEQYFGPGTRLTVT.

The rearrangement uses TRBV4-1 and TRBJ2-1, with 9 bases fitting TRBD2. V trimming: 0 bases; J trimming: 10 bases; junction bases outside the gene matches: 16. Germline loops: CDR1 MGHRA, CDR2 YSYEKL. This CDR3 contains 18 residues. In nucleotides, the CDR3 is TGCGCCAGCAGCCAAGATTTGACGGGGCCAGCGGGAGGTCGAGAGCAGTTCTTC. Its protein is CASSQDLTGPAGGREQFF.

This clone came up once. CDR3 in DNA: TGTGCCAGCAGTTACGGTGCAGGAGGGGGAGAGCAGTACTTC. Translation: CASSYGAGGGEQYF. The V gene is TRBV6-5, the J gene TRBJ2-7; D may be TRBD1 or TRBD2 (6 bases each). Germline V CDR1 and CDR2: MNHEY, SVGAGI. The CDR3 has 14 residues. The V and J ends lost 2 bases and 7 bases respectively, with 15 bases between them.

This sequence joins TRBV6-5 and TRBJ2-3; TRBD1 matches at 8 bases. V gave up 2 bases and J gave up 4 bases; unmatched junction bases: 2. The V gene's germline CDR1 is MNHEY and CDR2 SVGAGI. The CDR3 sequence is 14 residues long. The CDR3 sequence: CASSYGQGSDTQYF. In nucleotides, the CDR3 is TGTGCCAGCAGTTACGGACAGGGTTCAGATACGCAGTATTTT.

The chain combines TRBV9 with TRBJ2-3, with 7 positions matching TRBD1. In germline, CDR1 is SGDLS, CDR2 YYNGEE. With 1 base clipped from V and 10 bases from J, the junction kept 9 bases outside the gene matches. This CDR3 has 14 amino acids. The CDR3 spells CASSVLEGAVSQYF. CDR3 nucleotides: TGTGCCAGCAGCGTATTAGAGGGGGCGGTATCGCAGTATTTT.

CDR3 region: CASSPPRTSGRGYNEQFF. CDR3 sequence (DNA): TGTGCCAGCAGCCCCCCCCGGACTAGCGGGAGGGGGTACAATGAGCAGTTCTTC. The chain uses TRBV9 and TRBJ2-1, with TRBD2 matching over 15 bases. Germline lookup yields CDR1 SGDLS and CDR2 YYNGEE. V shed 4 bases and J 4 bases; nucleotides not matched to a gene: 9. CDR3 length: 18 amino acids.

This clone occurred a few times. This may be a read error: a much more frequent sequence differs by one nucleotide. This rearrangement joins TRBV5-4 to TRBJ2-7; 8 bases are shared with TRBD2. The junction had 8 bases not matched to a gene; V was cut back by 1 base and J by 8 bases. This CDR3 has 14 residues. The germline gives CDR1 SGHNT, CDR2 YYREEE (reference sequence). The CDR3, as DNA: TGTGCCAGCAGCTTGACGGGAGGGCCTTTCAAGCAGTACTTC. It encodes CASSLTGGPFKQYF.

In this sample, this clone turned up a few times. It is likely a read error: a sequence one base away is far more abundant. The rearrangement joins TRBV25-1 to TRBJ2-3; TRBD2 matches at 13 bases. J was trimmed by 1 base and V by 4 bases; bases with no gene match: 8. This CDR3 spans 18 amino acids. Germline lookup yields CDR1 MGHDK and CDR2 SYGVNS. DNA for the CDR3: TGTGCCAGCAGTGTACTAGCGGGAGGGATCTTCTGCACAGATACGCAGTATTTT. Translated, it gives CASSVLAGGIFCTDTQYF.

This chain uses TRBV29-1 with TRBJ2-3; the D is unclear. There are 13 residues in the CDR3. Germline values: CDR1 SQVTM, CDR2 ANQGSEA. Between the trimmed V and J ends, which lost 1 base and 0 bases, there was a span of 5 bases. In DNA form, the CDR3 reads TGCAGCGTTGAAGGGCGGAGCACAGATACGCAGTATTTT. It encodes CSVEGRSTDTQYF.

This chain connects TRBV10-3 to TRBJ2-3, with D possibly TRBD1 on 5 matching bases. Trimming removed 7 bases at V and 6 bases at J, with 17 bases between. Per germline, CDR1 ENHRY and CDR2 SYGVKD. The CDR3 loop spans 14 amino acids. CDR3 nucleotides: TGTGCCATCAAAGTGGGGCTTGTGACGGATACGCAGTATTTT. This sequence encodes CAIKVGLVTDTQYF.